These 18 T cell receptor beta chains were all obtained from the same sample, sequenced in a study of blood T cell repertoires in COVID-19. Assay: immunoSEQ multiplex PCR; the TCRdb copy retains only in-frame clones and omits some. The sample gives about 300,000 clones, about 80% of which show up once; roughly 9.4% is in the top ten. The sample consisted of peripheral blood. The source of these receptors is a woman in her forties or fifties who had recovered from COVID-19.

The CDR3 sequence: CASSIPGQSNQPQHF. Written as DNA, the CDR3 is TGTGCCAGTAGTATCCCCGGACAGTCCAATCAGCCCCAGCATTTT. This chain connects TRBV19 to TRBJ1-5, with D possibly TRBD1 on 6 matching bases. The CDR3 length is 15 residues. Germline lookup yields CDR1 LNHDA and CDR2 SQIVND (reference sequence). Trimming cost V 3 bases and J 3 bases, with 12 bases left between them.

The chain couples TRBV7-7 to TRBJ2-1; the match to TRBD2 covers 16 bases. This CDR3 is built from 16 residues. The junction had 5 bases not matched to a gene; V was cut back by 5 bases and J by 7 bases. Germline V gene data show CDR1 as SSHAT and CDR2 as FNYEAQ (reference sequence). The CDR3 region is CASSRGLAGGPNEQFF. The DNA for the CDR3 is TGTGCCAGCAGCCGGGGACTAGCGGGGGGGCCAAATGAGCAGTTCTTC.

CDR3 loop: CASSVPGGVAGGPDEQFF. The DNA of the CDR3 is TGTGCCAGCAGCGTGCCAGGAGGGGTAGCGGGGGGGCCCGATGAGCAGTTCTTC. The chain is built from TRBV9 and TRBJ2-1; 11 positions match TRBD2. The J segment lost 8 bases and the V segment lost 2 bases, leaving 15 bases of the junction unmatched. Per germline, CDR1 SGDLS and CDR2 YYNGEE. This CDR3 is built from 18 residues.

Points on this clone: Within the sample, other DNA sequences also encode this same CDR3. V and J are TRBV18 and TRBJ1-4; D uncertain. This CDR3 has 14 residues. Germline V gene data show CDR1 as KGHSH and CDR2 as LQKENI. V lost 0 bases, J lost 8 bases, and 10 bases lay in between. CDR3 DNA: TGTGCCAGCTCACCACCCCCGGGTGGGGAAAAACTGTTTTTT. Translation gives CASSPPPGGEKLFF. The whole variable domain, filled in from reference TRBV18 and TRBJ1-4, reads NAGVMQNPRHLVRRRGQEARLRCSPMKGHSHVYWYRQLPEEGLKFMVYLQKENIIDESGMPKERFSAEFPKEGPSILRIQQVVRGDSAAYFCASSPPPGGEKLFFGSGTQLSVL.

This clone was seen more than once but under ten times. V is TRBV3-1 (or the pseudogene TRBV3-2) and J is TRBJ1-6; D uncertain. The CDR3 has 12 residues. Germline lookup yields CDR1 LGHDT and CDR2 YNNKEL (reference sequence). Trimming took 11 bases from V and 4 from J, leaving 9 bases between them. The CDR3 loop is CACGPYNSPLHF. As DNA, the CDR3 is TGTGCCTGCGGTCCTTATAATTCACCCCTCCACTTT.

The chain joins TRBV19 to TRBJ1-2; D might be TRBD1 (6 bases). The germline V gene encodes CDR1 LNHDA and CDR2 SQIVND (reference sequence). There are 15 residues in the CDR3. With 6 bases removed from V and 4 bases from J, the gap between germline ends came to 18 bases. CDR3 in DNA: TGTGCCAGTAGGGGGGCCGGGAGGCTCGTCTATGGCTACACCTTC. This codes for CASRGAGRLVYGYTF.

The rearrangement links TRBV5-1 to TRBJ1-1; unclear D gene. Germline loops: CDR1 SGHRS, CDR2 YFSETQ. The V end was cut by 1 base, the J end by 3 bases, with 10 bases between. CDR3 length equals 14 residues. The CDR3 sequence is CASSLFAGDTEAFF. CDR3 sequence (DNA): TGCGCCAGCAGCTTGTTTGCCGGGGACACTGAAGCTTTCTTT.

J is TRBJ1-1 and V is TRBV27; weak D call: TRBD1 (6 bases). From germline, CDR1 is MNHEY and CDR2 SMNVEV (reference sequence). The V end was cut by 1 base, the J end by 1 base, with 10 bases between. CDR3 size: 15 residues. Written as DNA, the CDR3 is TGTGCCAGCAGTTTATGGGGGCAATCGAACACTGAAGCTTTCTTT. It yields the protein CASSLWGQSNTEAFF.

This rearrangement joins TRBV2 to TRBJ2-3; a possible D gene is TRBD1 (6 bases). The V and J ends lost 4 bases and 4 bases respectively, with 18 bases between them. Per germline, CDR1 SNHLY and CDR2 FYNNEI. The CDR3 consists of 16 residues. The CDR3: CASSAPRGDFSDTQYF. The CDR3 DNA is TGTGCCAGCAGTGCCCCCAGGGGCGACTTCTCAGATACGCAGTATTTT.

This rearrangement joins TRBV19 to TRBJ2-1, with 14 bases identical to TRBD2. The CDR3 runs to 16 residues. J gave up 6 bases and V 7 bases, and 8 bases lay outside the gene matches. Germline CDR1 is LNHDA and CDR2 is SQIVND (reference sequence). The CDR3 DNA reads as TGTGCCAGTACTAAAGCCGGGACTAGCGGGAGCAATGAGCAGTTCTTC. It is translated as CASTKAGTSGSNEQFF.

The V call is TRBV24-1, the J call TRBJ2-7, with 7 bases fitting TRBD2. This CDR3 region has 13 residues. Germline CDR1 KGHDR, CDR2 SFDVKD. The V gene end was trimmed by 10 bases and the J gene end by 3 bases; junction bases not matched to a gene: 8. The CDR3 loop is CATQDGGGYEQYF. As DNA, the CDR3 is TGTGCCACTCAAGACGGCGGGGGCTACGAGCAGTACTTC.

The V gene is TRBV23-1, the J gene TRBJ2-6; 9 bases map to TRBD1. TRBV23-1 falls under the ORF class, with uncertain function. J was trimmed by 1 base and V by 3 bases; bases with no gene match: 13. The CDR3 runs to 20 residues. The CDR3 region has the DNA TGCGCCAGCAGTCATCCGGGACAGGGTGTTTTAATTTCTGGGGCCAACGTCCTGACTTTC. Translating gives CASSHPGQGVLISGANVLTF.

This clone has only one observation. V usage is TRBV5-6 and J usage is TRBJ1-2, with D possibly TRBD1 on 5 matching bases. The length of the CDR3 is 13 residues. Germline CDR1 is SGHDT and CDR2 is YYEEEE. V was cut by 3 bases and J by 10 bases, with 16 bases left in between. The CDR3, as DNA: TGTGCCAGCAGCTCAGCAGGGCCATCGATCTACACCTTC. Its translation is CASSSAGPSIYTF.

The chain is built from TRBV19 and TRBJ1-5; the match to TRBD1 covers 7 bases. CDR1 and CDR2 from the germline V gene are LNHDA and SQIVND (reference sequence). Trimming at V came to 6 bases and at J to 2 bases, leaving 13 bases not matched to a gene. The CDR3 consists of 17 residues. CDR3 residues: CASSPYIGGSGNQPQHF. The CDR3 DNA reads TGTGCCAGTAGCCCTTATATAGGGGGCTCGGGCAATCAGCCCCAGCATTTT. Full variable domain (rest looked up from reference TRBV19 and TRBJ1-5): DGGITQSPKYLFRKEGQNVTLSCEQNLNHDAMYWYRQDPGQGLRLIYYSQIVNDFQKGDIAEGYSVSREKKESFPLTVTSAQKNPTAFYLCASSPYIGGSGNQPQHFGDGTRLSIL.

This clone came up once. This chain joins TRBV28 and TRBJ1-2, with 8 positions matching TRBD1. Losses at the gene ends were 6 bases for V and 7 bases for J; bases not matched to a gene: 13. Germline CDR1 and CDR2: MDHEN and SYDVKM. This CDR3 has 15 amino acids. CDR3 nucleotides: TGTGCCAGCAGCACCCCTTACAGGGGGGCTTTTGGCTACACCTTC. It yields the protein CASSTPYRGAFGYTF.

This chain's CDR3 is CASNGLAGGSGELFF. As DNA, the CDR3 is TGTGCCAGCAACGGACTAGCGGGAGGGTCCGGGGAGCTGTTTTTT. The rearrangement uses TRBV2 and TRBJ2-2, with 15 bases lining up with TRBD2. Germline V lookup: CDR1 SNHLY, CDR2 FYNNEI. The CDR3 spans 15 residues. The ends lost 7 bases at V and 6 bases at J; junction bases unmatched: 3.

This clone came up a few times. V and J are TRBV28 and TRBJ1-6; no clear D gene. Germline V gives CDR1 MDHEN, CDR2 SYDVKM. CDR3 length: 15 amino acids. Trimming stripped 6 bases from V and 0 bases from J, with 9 bases between. The DNA of the CDR3 is TGTGCCAGCAGGCCGGGGAGCTCCTATAATTCACCCCTCCACTTT. Translation gives CASRPGSSYNSPLHF.

The V call is TRBV7-2, the J call TRBJ2-7; weak D call: TRBD2 (6 bases). Germline V gene data show CDR1 as SGHTA and CDR2 as FQGNSA. Between the trimmed V and J ends, which lost 0 bases and 0 bases, there was a span of 18 bases. This CDR3 contains 18 residues. This CDR3 reads CASSLAGGGATYSYEQYF. The CDR3 DNA sequence: TGTGCCAGCAGCTTAGCGGGAGGAGGGGCTACATACTCCTACGAGCAGTACTTC.